Described below is a single TCR beta chain sequence and its context. This record comes from a study of blood T cell repertoires in COVID-19. Sequenced by immunoSEQ multiplex PCR; TCRdb stores in-frame clones only, minus some. The sample lists roughly 450,000 clones, roughly 87% seen once, with around 0.6% in the top ten. V lost 4 bases and J lost 4, with 22 bases in between. The CDR3 runs 17 residues. The germline CDR1 and CDR2 sequences are MNHEY and SMNVEV (reference sequence). Clinical history as reported by participants underpinned cohort assignment. What the recovered Cohort 3 donors had was two negative PCRs, clearance, or symptom resolution.

Material: PBMCs or T cells enriched from blood (not recorded which). This sequence was found in a man younger than 35 who had recovered from COVID-19. J is TRBJ1-2 and V is TRBV27; no clear D. Here the CDR3 DNA reads TGTGCCAGCAGTTGGCAAGCCCAGGCAGTACCCCTCTATGGCTACACCTTC. It encodes CASSWQAQAVPLYGYTF.